The 24 T cell receptor beta chains in this list originate from one sample, sequenced in a study of T cells after yellow fever vaccination (dated 2019 in TCRdb). Libraries came from 5' RACE. Sequencing relied on an Illumina HiSeq 2500. TCRdb reprocessing: public reads trimmed at Q25 with fastp, clones called with MiXCR, in-frame beta chains kept. Rows are unified per CDR3 protein, each entry keeping the most common DNA and genes. For this sample there are about 75,000 distinct CDR3 sequences; about 7.7% appear just once. Of the sample, more than 25% is held by the ten largest clones. Per the publication, the treatment or condition label means: live attenuated yellow fever vaccine strain. Specimen: CD8+ T cells sorted from PBMCs, collected approximately 11 days after the first yellow fever vaccination. The receptor set was obtained from a man aged 18 to 30 who received the YFV17D yellow fever vaccine.

This clonotype was detected ten times or more. V gene TRBV20-1 combines with J gene TRBJ2-5, with D possibly being TRBD2 (5 bases). This CDR3 has 13 amino acids. With 6 bases removed from V and 6 bases from J, the gap between germline ends came to 17 bases. The germline gives CDR1 DFQATT, CDR2 SNEGSKA (reference sequence). The CDR3 loop is CSASSGLQQTQYF. The CDR3 DNA sequence: TGCAGTGCGTCCTCTGGACTTCAACAGACCCAGTACTTC.

This clonotype was recorded many times. The chain uses TRBV3-1 and TRBJ1-1; unclear D gene. Trimming pared 4 bases from V and 1 base from J, leaving 7 bases between. Germline CDR1 LGHDT, CDR2 YNNKEL (reference sequence). This CDR3 is 13 amino acids long. CDR3 amino acids: CASSPPPNTEAFF. Written as DNA, the CDR3 is TGTGCCAGCAGCCCTCCACCGAACACTGAAGCTTTCTTT.

This clonotype was seen a handful of times. This chain uses TRBV6-2 or TRBV6-3 with TRBJ2-7; 7 bases align to TRBD1. Germline CDR1 reads MNHEY; CDR2 reads SVGEGT. The CDR3 totals 16 residues. V lost 7 bases, J lost 0 bases, and 12 bases stayed unmatched. The CDR3 nucleotides are TGTGCCAGCACCCCGACTAAGGGGGCCAGCTCCTACGAGCAGTACGTC. This codes for CASTPTKGASSYEQYV.

At least ten counts were recorded for this clonotype. The chain carries TRBV7-2 and TRBJ2-1; D is perhaps TRBD1 (7 bases). CDR1 is SGHTA, CDR2 FQGNSA, per germline. Trimming removed 8 bases at V and 8 bases at J, with 25 bases between. There are 16 residues in the CDR3. The CDR3 protein is CASPKAGQRVGDEQFF. Written as DNA, the CDR3 is TGTGCCAGCCCAAAGGCGGGACAGAGAGTCGGGGATGAGCAGTTCTTC.

This clonotype was observed a few times. The chain employs TRBV5-6 and TRBJ1-1; maybe TRBD1 (5 bases). The CDR3 totals 14 residues. V was cut by 2 bases and J by 10 bases, with 18 bases left in between. Germline CDR1 reads SGHDT; CDR2 reads YYEEEE. The CDR3 DNA sequence: TGTGCCAGCAGCTTATCTTTGTTCAGGGCGCGAGCTTTCTTT. Translating it yields CASSLSLFRARAFF.

This clonotype was seen many times. The chain is built from TRBV11-2 and TRBJ2-1, with D perhaps being TRBD1 or TRBD2 (5 bases each). The V end lost 8 bases, the J end lost 4 bases, and 15 bases lay between the germline ends. Germline V gene lookup returns CDR1 SGHAT and CDR2 FQNNGV. CDR3 length: 14 residues. CDR3 sequence (DNA): TGTGCCAGCGCTCCGGATGGGGGATACAATGAGCAGTTCTTC. As protein: CASAPDGGYNEQFF.

This clonotype was found many times. J is TRBJ1-2 and V is TRBV25-1; possibly TRBD1 for D (5 bases). Trimming cost V 4 bases and J 4 bases, with 16 bases left between them. This CDR3 has 15 amino acids. Germline CDR1 MGHDK, CDR2 SYGVNS. Here the CDR3 DNA reads TGTGCCAGCAGTGGGCGCGGACGGGGGGGCTATGGCTACACCTTC. As protein: CASSGRGRGGYGYTF.

This clonotype was picked up many times. The rearrangement links TRBV4-1 to TRBJ2-2, with D maybe TRBD1 (5 bases). CDR1 MGHRA and CDR2 YSYEKL come from the germline V gene. With 0 bases removed from V and 6 bases from J, the gap between germline ends came to 8 bases. The CDR3 runs to 14 residues. The DNA of the CDR3 is TGCGCCAGCAGCCAAGAGGGGCTAGCCGGGGAGCTGTTTTTT. Protein: CASSQEGLAGELFF.

This clonotype has just a few counts. The chain links TRBV5-6 to TRBJ1-1; perhaps TRBD1 as D (6 bases). The V end was cut by 1 base, the J end by 7 bases, with 17 bases between. Germline-derived CDR1 and CDR2 are SGHDT and YYEEEE. The CDR3 covers 15 residues. CDR3 nucleotides: TGTGCCAGCAGCTTGACCCGGGACACTGTATATGAAGCTTTCTTT. Translated, it gives CASSLTRDTVYEAFF.

This clonotype was detected ten times or more. The chain joins TRBV12-3 or TRBV12-4 to TRBJ1-2; perhaps TRBD1 as D (5 bases). Trimming shortened V by 3 bases and J by 2 bases, and 13 bases separated the two germline ends. The CDR3 runs to 15 residues. The CDR3 reads CASSLGTRGNYGYTF. The CDR3 coding sequence is TGTGCCAGCAGTTTGGGGACCCGCGGGAACTATGGCTACACCTTC.

In this sample, this clonotype turned up once. An end of the junction does not agree with germline; a read error may underlie this. The chain uses TRBV10-3 and TRBJ1-3; no clear D gene. Germline loops: CDR1 ENHRY, CDR2 SYGVKD. The CDR3 has 10 residues. The CDR3 protein is CAISPPRRDF. The CDR3 DNA reads as TGTGCCATTTCCCCTCCCAGGAGGGATTTT.

This clonotype was counted only a few times. V and J are TRBV14 and TRBJ2-7, with no clear D. With 1 base removed from V and 6 bases from J, the gap between germline ends came to 13 bases. The V gene's germline CDR1 is SGHDN and CDR2 FVKESK. The CDR3 has 14 residues. CDR3 residues: CASSQVIGSGEQYF. In nucleotides, the CDR3 is TGTGCCAGCAGCCAAGTCATCGGGTCTGGCGAGCAGTACTTC.

This clonotype was detected many times. The chain employs TRBV12-3 or TRBV12-4 and TRBJ2-1; TRBD1 matches at 8 bases. The CDR3 consists of 14 residues. The junction had 4 bases not matched to a gene; V was cut back by 7 bases and J by 2 bases. CDR3 region: CASTHRGTYNEQFF. The CDR3 bases are TGTGCCAGCACCCACAGGGGGACCTACAATGAGCAGTTCTTC.

J is TRBJ1-2 and V is TRBV4-2, with D unresolved. V lost 4 bases to trimming and J lost 6 bases, with 27 bases between them. CDR1 is LGHNA, CDR2 YNFKEQ, per germline. The CDR3 covers 18 residues. CDR3 region: CASSLNSVAPTQLNGYTF. CDR3 nucleotides: TGTGCCAGCAGCCTTAACTCGGTGGCGCCGACCCAGTTAAATGGCTACACCTTC.

This clonotype has a handful of counts. The V gene is TRBV29-1, the J gene TRBJ2-1; the D is unclear. Trimming removed 2 bases from V and 3 bases from J, with 11 bases in between. This CDR3 has 14 residues. Germline assignment: CDR1 SQVTM and CDR2 ANQGSEA. The CDR3 sequence is CSVELTVHYNEQFF. The DNA for the CDR3 is TGCAGCGTTGAATTAACCGTTCACTACAATGAGCAGTTCTTC.

Concerning this clonotype itself: This clone may be a read error of a much larger clone one base away. The rearrangement links TRBV15 to TRBJ2-1; 9 nucleotides align to TRBD2. CDR3 length: 17 amino acids. Germline CDR1 LNHNV, CDR2 YYDKDF (reference sequence). The CDR3: CAISRDQASGTDSEQFF. The CDR3 region has the DNA TGTGCCATCAGCAGAGATCAGGCTAGCGGGACCGATAGTGAGCAGTTCTTC.

There are many counts of this clonotype. The rearrangement joins TRBV20-1 to TRBJ2-1; perhaps D is TRBD1 or TRBD2 (5 bases each). Germline V lookup: CDR1 DFQATT, CDR2 SNEGSKA (reference sequence). V lost 1 base, J lost 9 bases, and 19 bases lay in between. The CDR3 is 15 residues long. CDR3 loop: CSARVSGRGDREQFF. DNA for the CDR3: TGCAGTGCTAGAGTGTCGGGACGTGGGGACCGTGAGCAGTTCTTC.

Comment on this clonotype: A much larger clone lies one base from this, so it may be a read error. V usage is TRBV6-4 and J usage is TRBJ2-1, with D perhaps assigned TRBD1 or TRBD2 (6 bases each). The length of the CDR3 is 16 residues. Trimming left V 6 bases short and J 3 bases short, with 18 bases between. CDR1 is MRHNA, CDR2 SNTAGT, per germline. The CDR3 DNA follows: TGTGCCAGCAGGGCAGGGGAGGTGAATGGCTACAATGAGCAGTTCTTC. It yields the protein CASRAGEVNGYNEQFF.

A few counts support this clonotype. V usage is TRBV9 and J usage is TRBJ2-3, with D possibly matching TRBD2 (6 bases). Trimming removed 3 bases at V and 1 base at J, with 18 bases between. The CDR3 extends over 17 amino acids. CDR1 and CDR2 (germline): SGDLS, YYNGEE. CDR3 in DNA: TGTGCCAGCAGCGACGACCCCGCGGGGTGGGGCACAGATACGCAGTATTTT. Protein sequence: CASSDDPAGWGTDTQYF.

In its sample, this clonotype is medium-sized. This chain uses TRBV15 with TRBJ2-3; no reliable D call. In germline, CDR1 is LNHNV, CDR2 YYDKDF (reference sequence). The CDR3 runs to 15 residues. V lost 0 bases, J lost 2 bases, and 9 bases lay in between. The CDR3 DNA is TGTGCCACCAGCAGAGATGGACGCCCCACAGATACGCAGTATTTT. Residues: CATSRDGRPTDTQYF.

On this clonotype: This clone may be a read error of a much larger clone one base away. The chain uses TRBV3-1 and TRBJ2-7, with a weak D call TRBD2 (6 bases). CDR3 length: 12 residues. Germline V lookup: CDR1 LGHDT, CDR2 YNNKEL (reference sequence). The CDR3 sequence: CASSQDCGEQDF. The CDR3 DNA follows: TGTGCCAGCAGCCAAGATTGCGGGGAACAGGACTTC.

This clonotype was counted at least ten times. The V call is TRBV5-1, the J call TRBJ2-7; no definite D call. Between the trimmed V and J ends, which lost 0 bases and 4 bases, there was a span of 11 bases. This CDR3 is built from 14 residues. Looked up from germline, CDR1 is SGHRS and CDR2 is YFSETQ. CDR3 bases: TGCGCCAGCAGCTTGGCCCCGTCGCCATACGAGCAGTACTTC. It encodes CASSLAPSPYEQYF.

This clonotype was counted at least ten times. The chain recombines TRBV5-1 with TRBJ1-4, with unresolved D. CDR3 length: 14 residues. CDR1 and CDR2 (germline): SGHRS, YFSETQ. V lost 0 bases to trimming and J lost 10 bases, with 13 bases between them. CDR3 DNA: TGCGCCAGCAGCTTGGTCGAGGGTTCTGGAAAACTGTTTTTT. The encoded protein is CASSLVEGSGKLFF.

V is TRBV6-5 and J is TRBJ1-2; TRBD1 is a possible D gene (5 bases). CDR1 and CDR2 (germline): MNHEY, SVGAGI. This CDR3 is 15 amino acids long. Trimming pared 2 bases from V and 7 bases from J, leaving 17 bases between. The CDR3 nucleotides are TGTGCCAGCAGTTACGGGGCAGTGGATAAGAGTGGCTACACCTTC. Protein product: CASSYGAVDKSGYTF.